The 14 T cell receptor beta chains below were found in one sample sequenced in a study of cytomegalovirus exposure and HLA in healthy donors. Researchers ran the PCR with 60 Vbeta and 13 Jbeta primers. Repertoires were generated with immunoSEQ multiplex PCR, while TCRdb's copy carries only in-frame clones and drops some. The sample carries tens of thousands of clones, roughly three quarters recorded once. Sequenced material: PBMCs. All receptors come from a man between 25 and 39 years old in good health and CMV-seronegative.

The J gene is TRBJ1-3, the V gene TRBV5-1; 7 nucleotides match TRBD1. This CDR3 spans 14 amino acids. CDR1 and CDR2 (germline): SGHRS, YFSETQ. V shed 5 bases, J shed 4 bases, and the junction held 6 bases outside the gene matches. The CDR3 loop reads CASRQGTVGNTIYF. CDR3 in DNA: TGCGCCAGCAGACAGGGGACGGTCGGAAACACCATATATTTT. Full variable domain (remainder filled in from reference TRBV5-1 and TRBJ1-3): KAGVTQTPRYLIKTRGQQVTLSCSPISGHRSVSWYQQTPGQGLQFLFEYFSETQRNKGNFPGRFSGRQFSNSRSEMNVSTLELGDSALYLCASRQGTVGNTIYFGEGSWLTVV.

This clone has just one count. This sequence joins TRBV10-3 and TRBJ1-1; perhaps TRBD1 as D (5 bases). With 4 bases removed from V and 1 base from J, the gap between germline ends came to 7 bases. Germline V gene sequence: CDR1 ENHRY, CDR2 SYGVKD. The CDR3 covers 13 residues. CDR3 DNA sequence: TGTGCCATCAGTGGAACAGGGAACACTGAAGCTTTCTTT. Amino acid sequence: CAISGTGNTEAFF.

This chain uses TRBV4-2 with TRBJ1-3, with 10 bases matching TRBD1. Germline V CDR1 and CDR2: LGHNA, YNFKEQ. This CDR3 has 16 amino acids. The V and J ends lost 2 bases and 2 bases, in that order; junction bases with no gene match: 3. The CDR3 sequence is CASSQWDRGTGNTIYF. The CDR3 DNA reads TGTGCCAGCAGCCAATGGGACAGGGGCACTGGAAACACCATATATTTT.

This chain joins TRBV5-1 and TRBJ1-1; 8 bases line up with TRBD1. Germline trimming cut 4 bases from V and 0 bases from J; bases unmatched to any gene: 5. This CDR3 has 15 residues. Per germline, CDR1 SGHRS and CDR2 YFSETQ. The DNA for the CDR3 is TGCGCCAGCAGCGGCTTGACAGGGGTGAACACTGAAGCTTTCTTT. It translates to CASSGLTGVNTEAFF.

The chain combines TRBV29-1 with TRBJ1-2; possible D gene TRBD1, 5 bases. This CDR3 comprises 10 residues. CDR1 and CDR2 (germline): SQVTM, ANQGSEA. Trimming shortened V by 4 bases and J by 5 bases, and 5 bases separated the two germline ends. CDR3: CSVAGYGYTF. CDR3 in DNA: TGCAGCGTTGCAGGGTATGGCTACACCTTC.

The V and J genes are TRBV11-2 and TRBJ1-2; TRBD1 matches at 8 bases. Germline trimming cut 2 bases from V and 4 bases from J; bases unmatched to any gene: 3. From germline, CDR1 is SGHAT and CDR2 FQNNGV. The CDR3 runs 14 residues. CDR3 amino acids: CASSLQGAGYGYTF. CDR3 nucleotides: TGTGCCAGCAGCTTACAGGGGGCTGGCTATGGCTACACCTTC. The whole variable domain, filled in from reference TRBV11-2 and TRBJ1-2, reads EAGVAQSPRYKIIEKRQSVAFWCNPISGHATLYWYQQILGQGPKLLIQFQNNGVVDDSQLPKDRFSAERLKGVDSTLKIQPAKLEDSAVYLCASSLQGAGYGYTFGSGTRLTVV.

V and J are TRBV5-1 and TRBJ2-1; D unresolved. This CDR3 is 11 amino acids long. The V end lost 2 bases, the J end lost 8 bases, and 5 bases lay between the germline ends. Looked up from germline, CDR1 is SGHRS and CDR2 is YFSETQ. CDR3 in amino acids: CASSFRDEQFF. DNA of the CDR3: TGCGCCAGCAGCTTCCGCGATGAGCAGTTCTTC. Full variable domain (outside the CDR3, taken from reference TRBV5-1 and TRBJ2-1): KAGVTQTPRYLIKTRGQQVTLSCSPISGHRSVSWYQQTPGQGLQFLFEYFSETQRNKGNFPGRFSGRQFSNSRSEMNVSTLELGDSALYLCASSFRDEQFFGPGTRLTVL.

The chain carries TRBV19 and TRBJ2-3; D may be TRBD1 (6 bases). Germline assignment: CDR1 LNHDA and CDR2 SQIVND (reference sequence). Trimming removed 8 bases from V and 2 bases from J, with 11 bases in between. This CDR3 has 13 residues. The CDR3 coding sequence is TGTGCCAGTCGGCAGGGGCCCACAGATACGCAGTATTTT. This encodes CASRQGPTDTQYF.

V is TRBV9 and J is TRBJ1-1; D may be TRBD1 (6 bases). The V gene lost 3 bases and the J gene lost 1 base, with 10 bases spanning the gap. This CDR3 spans 14 amino acids. Germline CDR1 is SGDLS and CDR2 is YYNGEE. The CDR3 loop is CASSEGGKNTEAFF. The CDR3 nucleotides are TGTGCCAGCAGCGAGGGGGGGAAGAACACTGAAGCTTTCTTT.

The rearrangement uses TRBV7-6 and TRBJ2-5; D gene ambiguous. Germline lookup yields CDR1 SGHVS and CDR2 FNYEAQ. This CDR3 is built from 12 residues. V was trimmed by 0 bases and J by 5 bases, leaving 4 bases between them. CDR3 in amino acids: CASSLAGETQYF. CDR3 sequence (DNA): TGTGCCAGCAGCTTAGCCGGGGAGACCCAGTACTTC. Full variable domain (remainder filled in from reference TRBV7-6 and TRBJ2-5): GAGVSQSPRYKVTKRGQDVALRCDPISGHVSLYWYRQALGQGPEFLTYFNYEAQQDKSGLPNDRFSAERPEGSISTLTIQRTEQRDSAMYRCASSLAGETQYFGPGTRLLVL.

The gene calls are TRBV19 and TRBJ1-3; D gene unclear. Trimming took 7 bases from V and 1 from J, leaving 11 bases between them. This CDR3 is 14 amino acids long. Germline V gene sequence: CDR1 LNHDA, CDR2 SQIVND (reference sequence). This CDR3 reads CASTGGESGNTIYF. In DNA, the CDR3 is TGTGCCAGTACCGGCGGAGAATCTGGAAACACCATATATTTT.

This clone turned up a few times. The CDR3 DNA is TGTGCCAGCAGGAACTTAGCGGGAGACAAAGAGACCCAGTACTTC. This gives the protein CASRNLAGDKETQYF. The rearrangement links TRBV27 to TRBJ2-5, with 9 bases that match TRBD2. This CDR3 has 15 amino acids. CDR1 and CDR2 (germline): MNHEY, SMNVEV (reference sequence). V dropped 6 bases and J dropped 3; count of bases not matched to a gene: 8.

The rearrangement links TRBV11-3 to TRBJ2-5; tentatively, D is TRBD2 (5 bases). CDR1 SGHNT and CDR2 YENEEA come from the germline V gene. The V and J ends lost 0 bases and 4 bases respectively, with 6 bases between them. The CDR3 extends over 13 amino acids. The DNA of the CDR3 is TGTGCCAGCAGCTTAGATGGAGGAGAGACCCAGTACTTC. Its translation is CASSLDGGETQYF. Supplemented by reference TRBV11-3 and TRBJ2-5, the full variable domain reads EAGVVQSPRYKIIEKKQPVAFWCNPISGHNTLYWYLQNLGQGPELLIRYENEEAVDDSQLPKDRFSAERLKGVDSTLKIQPAELGDSAVYLCASSLDGGETQYFGPGTRLLVL.

This sequence joins TRBV28 and TRBJ2-7, with 9 bases identical to TRBD2. V lost 0 bases and J lost 3; bases outside the gene matches: 3. Per the germline V gene, CDR1 is MDHEN and CDR2 is SYDVKM. The CDR3 has 15 residues. Here the CDR3 reads CASSLWTSGYYEQYF. CDR3 nucleotide sequence: TGTGCCAGCAGTTTATGGACTAGCGGCTACTACGAGCAGTACTTC.